This T cell receptor (beta chain) was identified in a study of CD8 T cells in ankylosing spondylitis. Study findings and constraints: Disease-linked clones bore a CD8+ phenotype and were relatively rare in peripheral blood. Seven to nine highly homologous variants made up a TCR beta motif, and this motif appeared characteristic of ankylosing spondylitis blood. Significant enrichment of disease-linked clones was reported in matched ankylosing spondylitis synovial fluid. Prior work had noted some motif variants in reactive arthritis blood and synovial fluid.

This clonotype has a count of ten or more. Antigen: not known. Libraries of TCR beta came from quantitative 5'-RACE with molecular barcodes. TCRdb recomputed calls from the 5' RACE reads with MiXCR, one row per CDR3 protein. In the table there are 350,000 to 450,000 distinct CDR3 sequences, 25% to 30% of which are singletons. The clonotype comes from a male donor with ankylosing spondylitis. The sample was blood, either unsorted or a sorted T cell fraction (not recorded which).

The CDR3 bases are TGTGCCAGCAGCTCGGCCCTAATCGGTGAAAAACTGTTTTTT. This codes for CASSSALIGEKLFF. The chain carries TRBV7-9 and TRBJ1-4; D ambiguous. V was cut by 4 bases and J by 7 bases, with 13 bases left in between. This CDR3 contains 14 residues. Germline V gene sequence: CDR1 SEHNR, CDR2 FQNEAQ (reference sequence).